This TCR beta chain derives from a study of vaccination and CD4 T cells after COVID-19. CD4+ T cells that had been cultured provided DNA sequenced with the Oncomine TCR Beta short-read assay. TCRdb itself ran the PCR reads through MiXCR, one entry per CDR3 protein. The profile covers roughly 10,000 distinct CDR3 sequences, with about half appearing a single time and 30% to 40% taken by the ten largest. Treatment here: roughly 10-day PBMC culture with coronavirus spike peptide pools or control peptides (ViraFEST assay). In the case of this clonotype: Its antigen is unidentified.

The CDR3 runs to 13 residues. Germline V gives CDR1 SEHNR, CDR2 FQNEAQ (reference sequence). The germline V and J ends were trimmed by 8 bases and 6 bases, with 16 bases remaining between them. This chain uses TRBV7-9 with TRBJ1-2; D may be TRBD1 (5 bases). The sequence was collected from a human donor who had recovered from COVID-19. The sample consisted of CD4+ T cells from blood, cultured in vitro. The CDR3 DNA sequence: TGTGCCAGCTCCTTATTGGGGGAACATGGCTACACCTTC. Protein: CASSLLGEHGYTF.